The rows below give T cell receptor beta chains drawn from one sample of a study of beta chain features in type 1 diabetes. Produced via immunoSEQ multiplex PCR; TCRdb's table is partial and in-frame only. The data show 240,000 or so clones, roughly 21% seen once. The specimen was naive CD4+ T cells from blood. The receptors here all came from a woman in her 40s with type 1 diabetes. Both conserved end residues are part of each CDR3. D genes are given only for firm matches. Clone sizes are given selectively: once, few, many, or a class where the clone is expanded.

v_call	clone_size	d_call	j_call	cdr3_length	cdr3_aa	cdr3_nt
TRBV5-1	NA	NA	TRBJ1-1	16	CASSLAGPHQNTEAFF	TGCGCCAGCAGCTTGGCTGGCCCCCATCAGAACACTGAAGCTTTCTTT
TRBV11-3	once	NA	TRBJ2-2	14	CASSYGLEGGELFF	TGTGCCAGCAGTTACGGGTTAGAGGGCGGGGAGCTGTTTTTT
TRBV6-5	NA	TRBD1	TRBJ2-7	12	CASSYTRGEQYF	TGTGCCAGCAGTTACACCAGGGGGGAGCAGTACTTC
TRBV5-1	NA	TRBD2	TRBJ2-3	16	CASSFPSGFTTDTQYF	TGCGCCAGCAGCTTCCCTAGCGGATTTACCACAGATACGCAGTATTTT
TRBV28	NA	TRBD1	TRBJ1-2	20	CASSLESLVTRTGVSYGYTF	TGTGCCAGCAGTTTAGAGAGCTTGGTTACCCGGACAGGGGTTAGCTATGGCTACACCTTC
TRBV27	NA	TRBD1	TRBJ1-3	16	CASSSWSRGRGNTIYF	TGTGCCAGCAGTTCATGGTCCAGGGGGAGAGGAAACACCATATATTTT
TRBV5-1	NA	TRBD1	TRBJ1-1	14	CASSTQGGNTEAFF	TGCGCCAGCAGCACCCAGGGGGGGAACACTGAAGCTTTCTTT
TRBV13	NA	TRBD1	TRBJ1-3	15	CASSSGTGGWNTIYF	TGTGCCAGCAGCTCCGGGACAGGGGGTTGGAACACCATATATTTT
TRBV6-1	few	NA	TRBJ2-1	12	CASRDSGDEQFF	TGTGCCAGCAGAGATAGCGGTGATGAGCAGTTCTTC
TRBV18	NA	NA	TRBJ2-3	13	CASSGAGTDTQYF	TGTGCCAGCTCGGGGGCCGGCACAGATACGCAGTATTTT
TRBV5-4	NA	TRBD1	TRBJ1-2	11	CASGTGDSLSF	TGTGCCAGCGGGACAGGGGACTCACTATCCTTC
TRBV5-1	few	TRBD2	TRBJ2-1	14	CASTRTSGNDEQFF	TGCGCCAGCACCCGGACTAGCGGCAACGATGAGCAGTTCTTC
TRBV27	NA	NA	TRBJ2-6	15	CASSSPGAGANVLTF	TGTGCCAGCAGTTCCCCAGGGGCTGGGGCCAACGTCCTGACTTTC
TRBV7-2	few	NA	TRBJ2-3	12	CASSLDIHTQYF	TGTGCCAGCAGCTTAGATATTCATACGCAGTATTTT
TRBV30	few	TRBD1	TRBJ2-5	14	CAWSVGGYQETQYF	TGTGCCTGGAGTGTAGGGGGCTACCAAGAGACCCAGTACTTC
TRBV18	NA	NA	TRBJ1-1	15	CASSPLDSMNTEAFF	TGTGCCAGCTCACCCTTAGACAGTATGAACACTGAAGCTTTCTTT
TRBV7-2	NA	TRBD2	TRBJ2-7	14	CASSYSSGTYEQYF	TGTGCCAGCAGCTACTCTAGCGGAACCTACGAGCAGTACTTC
TRBV11-1	few	TRBD1	TRBJ2-1	12	CASSRQGNEQFF	TGTGCCAGCAGCCGACAGGGAAATGAGCAGTTCTTC
TRBV30	NA	NA	TRBJ1-3	15	CAWSVQVVAGNTIYF	TGTGCCTGGAGTGTACAGGTGGTCGCTGGAAACACCATATATTTT
TRBV14	NA	TRBD2	TRBJ2-5	13	CASSLGLEETQYF	TGTGCCAGCAGCCTGGGACTAGAAGAGACCCAGTACTTC
TRBV15	few	NA	TRBJ2-5	16	CATSRDYGPTGETQYF	TGTGCCACCAGCAGAGATTACGGTCCAACCGGGGAGACCCAGTACTTC
TRBV29-1	NA	NA	TRBJ1-2	14	CSVEAPGLIGGYTF	TGCAGCGTTGAAGCCCCCGGACTGATCGGGGGCTACACCTTC
TRBV29-1	few	NA	TRBJ1-2	13	CSVAWRVGLGYTF	TGCAGCGTTGCTTGGCGGGTGGGACTAGGCTACACCTTC
TRBV29-1	few	NA	TRBJ2-3	15	CSVLTWEPRTDTQYF	TGCAGCGTTTTAACCTGGGAGCCCAGGACAGATACGCAGTATTTT
TRBV9	NA	TRBD2	TRBJ2-3	15	CASSTLGGAEDTQYF	TGTGCCAGCAGCACTCTCGGGGGGGCTGAAGATACGCAGTATTTT
TRBV7-3	NA	NA	TRBJ2-3	11	CASSTGDTQYF	TGTGCCAGCAGTACCGGAGATACGCAGTATTTT
TRBV4-3	NA	NA	TRBJ2-7	15	CASSQDDAHRDEQYF	TGCGCCAGCAGCCAAGACGATGCGCACAGGGACGAGCAGTACTTC
TRBV11-2	NA	TRBD1	TRBJ1-6	14	CASSLGTGNSPLHF	TGTGCCAGCAGTCTCGGGACAGGGAATTCACCCCTCCACTTT
TRBV28	NA	TRBD1	TRBJ2-1	13	CASSRGQDNEQFF	TGTGCCAGCTCCCGGGGACAGGACAATGAGCAGTTCTTC
TRBV5-1	few	TRBD1	TRBJ1-4	15	CASSLGAGGDEKLFF	TGCGCCAGCAGCTTGGGCGCAGGGGGCGATGAAAAACTGTTTTTT
TRBV15	NA	TRBD1	TRBJ1-5	14	CATSRDRGNQPQHF	TGTGCCACCAGCCGGGACAGGGGGAATCAGCCCCAGCATTTT
TRBV4-3	NA	NA	TRBJ1-5	15	CASSQENREYWPQHF	TGCGCCAGCAGCCAAGAGAACAGGGAGTATTGGCCCCAGCATTTT
TRBV2	NA	NA	TRBJ1-1	15	CASSPTGDMNTEAFF	TGTGCCAGCAGTCCGACAGGTGACATGAACACTGAAGCTTTCTTT
TRBV6-5	NA	TRBD1	TRBJ1-2	13	CASSYGQGGGYTF	TGTGCCAGCAGTTACGGACAGGGAGGCGGCTACACCTTC
TRBV7-8	NA	NA	TRBJ1-6	13	CASSFSDNSPLHF	TGTGCCAGCAGCTTTTCGGATAATTCACCCCTCCACTTT
TRBV5-1	few	TRBD1	TRBJ1-6	15	CASRRDRGGNSPLHF	TGCGCCAGCAGGCGTGACAGGGGAGGAAATTCACCCCTCCACTTT
TRBV5-1	NA	TRBD1	TRBJ2-1	13	CASSTTGEVEQFF	TGCGCCAGCAGCACTACAGGGGAAGTAGAGCAGTTCTTC
TRBV29-1	NA	TRBD2	TRBJ2-7	15	CSVEDGGRAPWEQYF	TGCAGCGTTGAAGATGGCGGGAGGGCCCCATGGGAGCAGTACTTC
TRBV4-1	few	TRBD2	TRBJ2-1	15	CASSATSGGPNEQFF	TGCGCCAGCAGCGCGACTAGCGGGGGACCCAATGAGCAGTTCTTC
TRBV14	few	NA	TRBJ2-3	15	CASSPSGVRTDTQYF	TGTGCCAGCAGCCCTTCAGGGGTCCGCACAGATACGCAGTATTTT
TRBV4-1	few	NA	TRBJ2-5	16	CASSQGQGGGQETQYF	TGCGCCAGCAGCCAAGGGCAGGGTGGGGGGCAAGAGACCCAGTACTTC
TRBV15	NA	TRBD2	TRBJ2-5	15	CATSGRGLGGETQYF	TGTGCCACCAGCGGCCGGGGACTAGGAGGAGAGACCCAGTACTTC
TRBV18	NA	NA	TRBJ2-6	16	CASSPSFEAGANVLTF	TGTGCCAGCTCACCGTCCTTTGAGGCTGGGGCCAACGTCCTGACTTTC
TRBV27	few	NA	TRBJ1-4	17	CASSRGLGTSTNEKLFF	TGTGCCAGCAGTCGCGGCCTCGGGACATCAACTAATGAAAAACTGTTTTTT
TRBV29-1	few	NA	TRBJ2-2	16	CSVVRGSGYQTGELFF	TGCAGCGTTGTGAGAGGGAGCGGTTACCAAACCGGGGAGCTGTTTTTT
TRBV5-4	few	TRBD1	TRBJ2-2	15	CASRSGTVNTGELFF	TGTGCCAGCAGGTCCGGGACAGTGAACACCGGGGAGCTGTTTTTT
TRBV7-2	NA	TRBD1	TRBJ2-7	14	CASTPRGPYYEQYF	TGTGCCAGCACCCCCAGGGGGCCGTACTACGAGCAGTACTTC
TRBV28	NA	NA	TRBJ1-4	14	CASSSLATNEKLFF	TGTGCCAGCAGCTCACTCGCAACTAATGAAAAACTGTTTTTT
TRBV9	few	NA	TRBJ2-7	14	CASSPQSGSYEQYF	TGTGCCAGCAGCCCCCAATCGGGTTCCTACGAGCAGTACTTC